Listed below are T cell receptor beta chains from one sample, sequenced in a study of control samples from healthy donors and cancer patients. The method was immunoSEQ multiplex PCR; TCRdb's version includes in-frame clones alone and lacks a portion of them. The sample consists of hundreds of thousands of clones, 80% to 95% of them appearing once. Sequencing was performed on PBMCs. The receptors derive from a man in his forties with head and neck cancer. Both conserved end residues are part of each CDR3. D genes are given only for firm matches. Not all rows give a size; the values are once, few, many and, for expanded clones, a class.

TRBV12-3/TRBV12-4,TRBJ2-5,-,-,CASSRDRLETQYF,TGTGCCAGCAGCCGGGACCGGTTGGAGACCCAGTACTTC
TRBV5-6,TRBJ2-7,once,TRBD2,CASSPRGGYEQYF,TGTGCCAGCAGCCCGCGGGGGGGCTACGAGCAGTACTTC
TRBV5-1,TRBJ1-1,once,TRBD1,CASSPVAGGNTEAFF,TGCGCCAGCAGCCCAGTGGCAGGGGGAAACACTGAAGCTTTCTTT
TRBV19,TRBJ2-1,-,-,CASRDKIGDEQFF,TGTGCCAGTAGGGATAAGATTGGCGATGAGCAGTTCTTC
TRBV29-1,TRBJ1-3,-,-,CSVQGGSGNTIYF,TGCAGCGTCCAAGGGGGCTCTGGAAACACCATATATTTT
TRBV27,TRBJ1-4,-,-,CASRLTPGHANEKLFF,TGTGCCAGCAGGCTAACCCCGGGACACGCGAATGAAAAACTGTTTTTT
TRBV5-6,TRBJ1-5,-,TRBD1,CASSTDRVGQPQHF,TGTGCCAGCAGCACGGACAGGGTTGGACAGCCCCAGCATTTT
TRBV6-5,TRBJ1-5,-,-,CASTRGSNQPQHF,TGTGCCAGCACTCGGGGAAGCAATCAGCCCCAGCATTTT
TRBV28,TRBJ2-3,-,-,CASFTPTSLTDTQYF,TGTGCCAGTTTCACGCCGACCTCTCTCACAGATACGCAGTATTTT
TRBV30,TRBJ1-2,-,TRBD1,CAWIQGGGGYTF,TGTGCCTGGATACAGGGGGGTGGTGGCTACACCTTC
TRBV5-1,TRBJ2-3,-,TRBD2,CASSASGDGDTQYF,TGCGCCAGCTCGGCTAGCGGGGATGGAGATACGCAGTATTTT
TRBV6-6,TRBJ1-4,-,TRBD1,CASSRTHAIGTVDEKLFF,TGTGCCAGCAGTCGAACCCATGCCATCGGGACAGTGGATGAAAAACTGTTTTTT
TRBV5-5,TRBJ2-3,-,-,CASSWGGPDTQYF,TGTGCCAGCAGCTGGGGGGGGCCAGATACGCAGTATTTT
TRBV7-3,TRBJ2-1,few,TRBD2,CASSPGTSGPSSYNEQFF,TGTGCCAGCAGCCCCGGGACTAGCGGGCCGAGCTCCTACAATGAGCAGTTCTTC
TRBV10-3,TRBJ2-7,-,TRBD2,CAIRPGLPYEQYF,TGTGCCATCAGACCGGGACTACCCTACGAGCAGTACTTC